This T cell receptor (beta chain) was identified in a study of OX40 agonist ivuxolimab in advanced cancers. Across the study: Patients were dosed intravenously with ivuxolimab at 0.01 to 10 mg/kg every 2 weeks. Dose-escalation patients' cancers were hepatocellular carcinoma, melanoma, renal cell or head and neck cancer. Among those enrolled, mean age was approximately 62 years (range roughly 20 to 85) and 82.7% were male.

With regard to this clone: Its antigen is undetermined.

General observations from the study: Nonresponders included some who also had low normalized T-cell clonal expansion.

Germline V lookup: CDR1 SGHAT, CDR2 FQNNGV. The CDR3 has 13 residues. Trimming took off 2 bases at V and 7 bases at J, with 11 bases between the two ends. The method was immunoSEQ multiplex PCR; TCRdb's version includes in-frame clones alone and lacks a portion of them. The table lists roughly 40,000 clones, roughly 87% of them singletons, with over 15% in the top ten. The receptor's source is an adult with an advanced solid tumor such as melanoma, head and neck, liver or kidney cancer. The chain combines TRBV11-2 with TRBJ2-5; D uncertain. Sample: CD4+ or CD8+ T cells sorted from blood, taken in a trial of the OX40 agonist ivuxolimab. The CDR3 DNA is TGTGCCAGCAGCTTACAGGATTCCCTGACCCAGTACTTC. Translation: CASSLQDSLTQYF. Using reference TRBV11-2 and TRBJ2-5 for the parts outside the CDR3, the full variable domain is EAGVAQSPRYKIIEKRQSVAFWCNPISGHATLYWYQQILGQGPKLLIQFQNNGVVDDSQLPKDRFSAERLKGVDSTLKIQPAKLEDSAVYLCASSLQDSLTQYFGPGTRLLVL.